The 5 T cell receptor beta chains listed next were all sequenced from one sample in a study of control samples from healthy donors and cancer patients. Sequenced by immunoSEQ multiplex PCR; TCRdb stores in-frame clones only, minus some. The sample gives 250,000 to 300,000 clones, over 70% of which show up once; approximately 12% is in the top ten. The material sequenced was PBMCs. These receptors were collected from a woman between 55 and 75 years old with lung cancer.

CDR3 DNA sequence: TGTGCCAGCAGCCTCGGGGGATGGAAGGACCAAGAGACCCAGTACTTC. Its protein is CASSLGGWKDQETQYF. This chain uses TRBV13 with TRBJ2-5, with a weak D call TRBD2 (6 bases). CDR1 and CDR2 (germline): PRHDT, FYEKMQ (reference sequence). The V end lost 5 bases, the J end lost 0 bases, and 16 bases lay between the germline ends. CDR3 length: 16 residues.

The chain recombines TRBV5-5 with TRBJ1-4; maybe TRBD1 (6 bases). This CDR3 spans 15 amino acids. Germline values: CDR1 SGHKS, CDR2 YYEKEE (reference sequence). Trimming left V 5 bases short and J 5 bases short, with 16 bases between. The CDR3 loop reads CASSTRGGSNEKLFF. CDR3 DNA sequence: TGTGCCAGCAGTACCCGAGGGGGGTCAAATGAAAAACTGTTTTTT.

The genes are TRBV7-9 and TRBJ2-5; D gene unclear. CDR1 and CDR2 from the germline V gene are SEHNR and FQNEAQ (reference sequence). Trimming stripped 2 bases from V and 5 bases from J, with 9 bases between. This CDR3 region has 13 residues. CDR3: CASSLPGTETQYF. The CDR3 DNA is TGTGCCAGCAGCTTACCAGGAACGGAGACCCAGTACTTC.

V usage is TRBV18 and J usage is TRBJ1-1, with D possibly matching TRBD1 (5 bases). Germline V gives CDR1 KGHSH, CDR2 LQKENI. The CDR3 is made up of 14 amino acids. The V and J ends lost 2 bases and 3 bases respectively, with 10 bases between them. The CDR3 sequence is CASSPGGVHTEAFF. CDR3 DNA sequence: TGTGCCAGCTCACCAGGGGGGGTACACACTGAAGCTTTCTTT. The complete variable domain, with remaining parts taken from reference TRBV18 and TRBJ1-1, reads NAGVMQNPRHLVRRRGQEARLRCSPMKGHSHVYWYRQLPEEGLKFMVYLQKENIIDESGMPKERFSAEFPKEGPSILRIQQVVRGDSAAYFCASSPGGVHTEAFFGQGTRLTVV.

This clone is labeled medium-sized. One end of the junction does not line up with germline, which may come from a read error. The chain uses TRBV5-4 and TRBJ1-3; the D is unclear. The CDR3 runs to 16 residues. Germline CDR1 SGHNT, CDR2 YYREEE (reference sequence). The CDR3 nucleotides read TGTGCCAGCAGCTTTGAAGCGGCTGATTTTTCTCCTCTGGAGGATTTT. Amino acids: CASSFEAADFSPLEDF.